This T cell receptor (beta chain) was retrieved from a study of T cell clonotyping in hematopoietic cell transplantation. A few counts support this clone. Its target is not known. Study-wide results and limits: Higher Inverse Simpson Index values in graft donor and pretransplant recipient predicted broader posttransplant TCR diversity. CD4 and CD8 repertoire contributions could not be separated without sorting. At the given depth, recipient repertoires were over 95% de novo clonotypes. Pathologically expanded recipient clonotypes increased progressively from day 30 to day 180 as diversity fell.

Assay: immunoSEQ multiplex PCR; the TCRdb copy retains only in-frame clones and omits some. The sample shows more than 25,000 clones, 80% to 95% of them seen only once. After removal of 4 bases from V and 4 bases from J, the junction contained 11 bases not matched to a gene. Germline V CDR1 and CDR2: SGHAT, FQNNGV. The length of the CDR3 is 17 residues. The TCR originated in a female patient aged 50-59 years who had an allogeneic stem cell transplant from a related donor, so the T cells may come from the graft donor. Some clones in this sample may be carry-over from other donors' samples. The chain carries TRBV11-2 and TRBJ2-7, with 12 bases lining up with TRBD2. Specimen: PBMCs, collected 100 days after allogeneic stem cell transplant. The chain's CDR3 is CASSSGLAGPLTYEQYF. In DNA, the CDR3 is TGTGCCAGCAGCTCGGGACTAGCGGGCCCCCTGACTTACGAGCAGTACTTC.